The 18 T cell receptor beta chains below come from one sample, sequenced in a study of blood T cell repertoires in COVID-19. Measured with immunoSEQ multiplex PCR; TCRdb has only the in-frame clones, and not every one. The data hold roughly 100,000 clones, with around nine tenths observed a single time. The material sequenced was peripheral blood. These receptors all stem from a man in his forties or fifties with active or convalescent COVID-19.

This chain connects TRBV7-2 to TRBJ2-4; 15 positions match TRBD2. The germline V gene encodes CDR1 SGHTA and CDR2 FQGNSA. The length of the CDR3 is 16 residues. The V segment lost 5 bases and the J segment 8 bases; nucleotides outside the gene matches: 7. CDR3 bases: TGTGCCAGCAGCCCACGGACTAGCGGGGGGGCCGACATTCAGTACTTC. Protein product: CASSPRTSGGADIQYF.

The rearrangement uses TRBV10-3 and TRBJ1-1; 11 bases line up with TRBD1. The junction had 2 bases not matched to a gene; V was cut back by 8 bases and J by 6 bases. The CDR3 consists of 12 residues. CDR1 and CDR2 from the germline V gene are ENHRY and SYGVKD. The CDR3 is CAIADRGPEAFF. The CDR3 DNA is TGTGCCATCGCGGACAGGGGGCCTGAAGCTTTCTTT.

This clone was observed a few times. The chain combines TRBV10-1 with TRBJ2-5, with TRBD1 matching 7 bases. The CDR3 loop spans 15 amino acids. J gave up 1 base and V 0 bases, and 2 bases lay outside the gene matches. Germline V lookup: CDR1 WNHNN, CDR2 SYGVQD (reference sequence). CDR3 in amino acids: CASSESGTAQETQYF. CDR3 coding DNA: TGCGCCAGCAGTGAGTCGGGGACAGCCCAAGAGACCCAGTACTTC.

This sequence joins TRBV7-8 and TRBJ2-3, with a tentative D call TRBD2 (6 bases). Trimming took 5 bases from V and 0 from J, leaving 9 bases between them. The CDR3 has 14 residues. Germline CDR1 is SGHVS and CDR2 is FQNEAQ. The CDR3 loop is CASSERASTDTQYF. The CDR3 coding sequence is TGTGCCAGCAGCGAGCGGGCGAGCACAGATACGCAGTATTTT.

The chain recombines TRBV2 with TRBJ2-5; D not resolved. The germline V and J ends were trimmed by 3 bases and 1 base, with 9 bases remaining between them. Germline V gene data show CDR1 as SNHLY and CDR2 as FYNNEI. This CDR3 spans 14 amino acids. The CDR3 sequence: CASSDSGPQETQYF. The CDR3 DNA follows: TGTGCCAGCAGTGATTCAGGCCCCCAAGAGACCCAGTACTTC.

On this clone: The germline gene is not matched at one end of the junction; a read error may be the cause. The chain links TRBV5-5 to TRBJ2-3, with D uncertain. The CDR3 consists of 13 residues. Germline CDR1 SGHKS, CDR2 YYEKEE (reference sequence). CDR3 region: CASSILYTNTQYF. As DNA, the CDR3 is TGTGCCAGCAGCATCTTGTACACAAATACGCAGTATTTT.

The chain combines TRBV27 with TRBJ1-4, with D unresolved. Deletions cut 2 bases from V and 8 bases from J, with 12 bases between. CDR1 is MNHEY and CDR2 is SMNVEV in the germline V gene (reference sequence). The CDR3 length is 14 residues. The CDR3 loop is CASSLTAGREKLFF. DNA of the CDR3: TGTGCCAGCAGTTTAACGGCAGGTCGCGAAAAACTGTTTTTT. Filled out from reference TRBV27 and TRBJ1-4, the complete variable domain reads EAQVTQNPRYLITVTGKKLTVTCSQNMNHEYMSWYRQDPGLGLRQIYYSMNVEVTDKGDVPEGYKVSRKEKRNFPLILESPSPNQTSLYFCASSLTAGREKLFFGSGTQLSVL.

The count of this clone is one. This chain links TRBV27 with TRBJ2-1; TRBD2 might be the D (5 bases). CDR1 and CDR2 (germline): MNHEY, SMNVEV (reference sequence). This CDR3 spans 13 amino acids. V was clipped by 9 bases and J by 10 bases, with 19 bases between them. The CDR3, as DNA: TGTGCCAGTCTTCACGCGGTCGGCGGGGAGCAGTTCTTC. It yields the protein CASLHAVGGEQFF.

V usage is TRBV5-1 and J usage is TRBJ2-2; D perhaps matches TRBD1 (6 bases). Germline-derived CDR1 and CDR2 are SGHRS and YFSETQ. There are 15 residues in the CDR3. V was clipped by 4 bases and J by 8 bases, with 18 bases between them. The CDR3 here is CASSTGQSTAGELFF. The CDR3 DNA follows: TGCGCCAGCAGCACCGGACAGTCTACAGCGGGGGAGCTGTTTTTT.

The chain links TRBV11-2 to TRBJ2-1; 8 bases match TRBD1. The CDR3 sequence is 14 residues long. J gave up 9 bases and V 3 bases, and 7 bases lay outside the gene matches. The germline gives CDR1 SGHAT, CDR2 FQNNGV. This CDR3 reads CASSFNPGGTEQFF. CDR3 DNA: TGTGCCAGCAGCTTCAATCCAGGGGGCACTGAGCAGTTCTTC.

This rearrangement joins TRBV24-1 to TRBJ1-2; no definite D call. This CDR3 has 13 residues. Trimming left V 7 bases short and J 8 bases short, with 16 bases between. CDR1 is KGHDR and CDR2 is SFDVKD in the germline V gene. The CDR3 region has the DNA TGTGCCACCAGGGAAGCGGGGAAGGGCGGCTACACCTTC. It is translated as CATREAGKGGYTF.

The CDR3 spells CASIRDQGYKDEQYV. CDR3 bases: TGCGCCAGCATAAGGGACCAGGGGTACAAGGACGAGCAGTACGTC. The V call is TRBV10-1, the J call TRBJ2-7, with D possibly matching TRBD1 (6 bases). This CDR3 is built from 15 residues. Trimming left V 7 bases short and J 5 bases short, with 21 bases between. Germline CDR1 and CDR2: WNHNN and SYGVQD (reference sequence).

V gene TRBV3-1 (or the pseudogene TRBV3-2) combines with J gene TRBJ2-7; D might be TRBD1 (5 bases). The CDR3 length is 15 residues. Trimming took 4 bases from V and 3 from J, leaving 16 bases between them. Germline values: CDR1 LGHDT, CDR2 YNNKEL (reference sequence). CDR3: CASSLRSTENYEQYF. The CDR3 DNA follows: TGTGCCAGCAGCCTACGTTCGACAGAAAACTACGAGCAGTACTTC.

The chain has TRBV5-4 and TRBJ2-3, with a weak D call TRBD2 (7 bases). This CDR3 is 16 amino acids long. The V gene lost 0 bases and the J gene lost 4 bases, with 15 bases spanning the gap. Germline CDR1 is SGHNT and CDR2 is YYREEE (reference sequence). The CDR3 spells CASSLAMGGQADTQYF. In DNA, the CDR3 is TGTGCCAGCAGCTTGGCCATGGGGGGGCAAGCAGATACGCAGTATTTT.

CDR3 sequence: CASSLAPVSSGANVLTF. In DNA form, the CDR3 reads TGCGCCAGCAGCTTGGCCCCAGTCAGCTCTGGGGCCAACGTCCTGACTTTC. J is TRBJ2-6 and V is TRBV5-1; D is unclear. With 0 bases removed from V and 0 bases from J, the gap between germline ends came to 10 bases. Per the germline V gene, CDR1 is SGHRS and CDR2 is YFSETQ. The CDR3 has 17 residues.

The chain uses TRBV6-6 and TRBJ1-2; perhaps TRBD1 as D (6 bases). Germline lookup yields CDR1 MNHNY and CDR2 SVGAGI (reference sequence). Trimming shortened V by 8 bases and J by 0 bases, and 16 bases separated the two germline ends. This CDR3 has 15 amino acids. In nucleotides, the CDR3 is TGTGCCAGCCTTCCCACCCGGACAGCTAACTATGGCTACACCTTC. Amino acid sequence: CASLPTRTANYGYTF.

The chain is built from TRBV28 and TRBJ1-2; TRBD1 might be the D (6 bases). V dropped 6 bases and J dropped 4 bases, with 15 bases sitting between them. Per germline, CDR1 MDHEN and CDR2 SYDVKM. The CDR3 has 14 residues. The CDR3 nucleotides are TGTGCCAGCAGACTCGACTTGGACAGCTATGGCTACACCTTC. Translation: CASRLDLDSYGYTF.

CDR3 in DNA: TGTGCCAGCAGCCCGGGACAGGGTACCTACAATGAGCAGTTCTTC. Its translation is CASSPGQGTYNEQFF. J is TRBJ2-1 and V is TRBV9; 9 bases align to TRBD1. The germline gives CDR1 SGDLS, CDR2 YYNGEE. This CDR3 has 15 amino acids. After removal of 4 bases from V and 2 bases from J, the junction contained 4 bases not matched to a gene.